This TCR beta chain was obtained from a study of OX40 agonist ivuxolimab in advanced cancers. This CDR3 has 13 amino acids. The ends were cut back, 8 bases at V and 3 bases at J, with 13 bases in the middle. CDR1 LNHNV and CDR2 YYDKDF come from the germline V gene (reference sequence). The assay was immunoSEQ multiplex PCR, and TCRdb's table has in-frame clones only and misses some. Of just under 20,000 clones in the sample, more than 70% were seen once. This clone has a handful of counts. The J gene is TRBJ1-1, the V gene TRBV15; a possible D gene is TRBD1 (6 bases). This material consisted of CD4+ or CD8+ T cells sorted from blood, taken in a trial of the OX40 agonist ivuxolimab. The source is an adult with an advanced solid tumor such as melanoma, head and neck, liver or kidney cancer. In DNA, the CDR3 is TGTGCCACCGCACAGGGCTTACACACTGAAGCTTTCTTT. This codes for CATAQGLHTEAFF.